The 12 T cell receptor beta chains below were found in one sample sequenced in a study of Ad26.COV2.S vaccination and SARS-CoV-2 variants. This table comes from immunoSEQ multiplex PCR, and its TCRdb copy is limited to in-frame clones, with some not included. The top ten hold 5% of the sample, which has around 300,000 clones, 75% to 90% seen once. Treatment defined: 19 received Ad26.COV2.S at low or high dose, single or two shots; a few received placebo; per-sample allocation not given. Vaccine and placebo recipients were sampled on day 63 after the first injection. Sequencing was performed on peripheral blood, taken in a trial of Ad26.COV2.S vaccine versus placebo. The receptor source for this set is a person between 18 and 65 years old who received the Ad26.COV2.S COVID-19 vaccine or a placebo.

The V gene is TRBV15, the J gene TRBJ1-3; D is unresolved. Germline V gives CDR1 LNHNV, CDR2 YYDKDF (reference sequence). The length of the CDR3 is 19 residues. V lost 0 bases and J 4 bases, leaving 22 bases between the germline ends. CDR3 DNA sequence: TGTGCCACCAGCAGAGATCAGAGGCAGTCCCTTACGACGGGAAACACCATATATTTT. It codes for CATSRDQRQSLTTGNTIYF.

The chain is built from TRBV5-6 and TRBJ2-2; 7 positions agree with TRBD1. The germline V gene has CDR1 SGHDT and CDR2 YYEEEE. The CDR3 spans 16 residues. J was trimmed by 4 bases and V by 5 bases; bases with no gene match: 11. The CDR3 DNA reads TGTGCCAGCAGTCAAGCAGGGGGATGGATCACCGGGGAGCTGTTTTTT. Protein product: CASSQAGGWITGELFF.

The V call is TRBV6-2 or TRBV6-3, the J call TRBJ2-1; D remains unclear. CDR1 is MNHEY, CDR2 SVGEGT, per germline. V lost 3 bases and J 1 base, leaving 7 bases between the germline ends. The CDR3 has 14 amino acids. CDR3 residues: CASSYTESYNEQFF. The CDR3 nucleotides read TGTGCCAGCAGTTATACAGAATCCTACAATGAGCAGTTCTTC.

The rearrangement links TRBV6-2 or TRBV6-3 to TRBJ2-2; D possibly corresponds to TRBD1 (6 bases). Per the germline V gene, CDR1 is MNHEY and CDR2 is SVGEGT. This CDR3 region has 16 residues. The ends were cut back, 6 bases at V and 4 bases at J, with 18 bases in the middle. The CDR3 spells CASSPGRQGPTGELFF. The CDR3 nucleotides read TGTGCCAGCAGCCCGGGTCGGCAGGGGCCCACCGGGGAGCTGTTTTTT.

The table lists this clone with a count of one. CDR3 amino acids: CASSGVEDPPERNEQFF. CDR3 coding DNA: TGTGCCAGCAGCGGTGTGGAGGACCCCCCTGAGAGGAATGAGCAGTTCTTC. This chain uses TRBV5-4 with TRBJ2-1; perhaps TRBD2 as D (5 bases). The germline V and J ends were trimmed by 4 bases and 7 bases, with 24 bases remaining between them. This CDR3 contains 17 residues. Germline CDR1 SGHNT, CDR2 YYREEE (reference sequence).

The gene calls are TRBV10-3 and TRBJ1-1, with a weak D call TRBD1 (6 bases). The V gene's germline CDR1 is ENHRY and CDR2 SYGVKD. There are 15 residues in the CDR3. The germline V and J ends were trimmed by 5 bases and 3 bases, with 16 bases remaining between them. The CDR3 reads CAISLSTGLDTEAFF. The CDR3 DNA follows: TGTGCCATCAGTCTCTCGACAGGTCTAGACACTGAAGCTTTCTTT.

The V and J genes are TRBV9 and TRBJ2-3; D is possibly TRBD1 or TRBD2 (6 bases each). Deletions cut 0 bases from V and 4 bases from J, with 15 bases between. The germline V gene has CDR1 SGDLS and CDR2 YYNGEE. The length of the CDR3 is 16 residues. This chain's CDR3 is CASSVAGAGVADTQYF. The CDR3 DNA reads TGTGCCAGCAGCGTAGCGGGGGCAGGGGTGGCAGATACGCAGTATTTT.

The CDR3 DNA reads as TGTGCCAGCAGTCTTTCTCAGGGGGCTGGCGAGCAGTACTTC. Translated: CASSLSQGAGEQYF. The chain carries TRBV28 and TRBJ2-7; TRBD1 matches 8 bases. CDR3 size: 14 residues. With V trimmed by 5 bases and J by 6 bases, 9 bases remained unmatched. Germline lookup yields CDR1 MDHEN and CDR2 SYDVKM.

The chain recombines TRBV19 with TRBJ2-7; TRBD2 matches 7 bases. The CDR3 covers 17 residues. Trimming took 5 bases from V and 3 from J; bases not matched to a gene: 16. Germline CDR1 and CDR2: LNHDA and SQIVND (reference sequence). The CDR3 DNA follows: TGTGCCAGTAGTTCCCACCGGGACTACAATGGGAACTACGAGCAGTACTTC. It codes for CASSSHRDYNGNYEQYF.

The chain couples TRBV20-1 to TRBJ1-5; tentative D call: TRBD1 (6 bases). V lost 3 bases and J 1 base, leaving 10 bases between the germline ends. The V gene's germline CDR1 is DFQATT and CDR2 SNEGSKA (reference sequence). The CDR3 has 14 amino acids. CDR3 nucleotides: TGCAGTGCTAGTCTGGGGGCCAGCAATCAGCCCCAGCATTTT. Translated, it gives CSASLGASNQPQHF.

The chain combines TRBV28 with TRBJ2-1; D call uncertain. The CDR3 has 13 amino acids. The V gene's germline CDR1 is MDHEN and CDR2 SYDVKM. Trimming took off 3 bases at V and 0 bases at J, with 3 bases between the two ends. The CDR3 loop is CASSLDSYNEQFF. The CDR3 DNA follows: TGTGCCAGCAGTTTGGACTCCTACAATGAGCAGTTCTTC.

This chain joins TRBV5-6 and TRBJ2-5; 8 nucleotides match TRBD1. The germline V gene encodes CDR1 SGHDT and CDR2 YYEEEE. The junction had 5 bases not matched to a gene; V was cut back by 4 bases and J by 3 bases. The CDR3 totals 14 residues. CDR3: CASSPQDREETQYF. CDR3 DNA: TGTGCCAGCAGCCCACAGGACAGGGAAGAGACCCAGTACTTC.